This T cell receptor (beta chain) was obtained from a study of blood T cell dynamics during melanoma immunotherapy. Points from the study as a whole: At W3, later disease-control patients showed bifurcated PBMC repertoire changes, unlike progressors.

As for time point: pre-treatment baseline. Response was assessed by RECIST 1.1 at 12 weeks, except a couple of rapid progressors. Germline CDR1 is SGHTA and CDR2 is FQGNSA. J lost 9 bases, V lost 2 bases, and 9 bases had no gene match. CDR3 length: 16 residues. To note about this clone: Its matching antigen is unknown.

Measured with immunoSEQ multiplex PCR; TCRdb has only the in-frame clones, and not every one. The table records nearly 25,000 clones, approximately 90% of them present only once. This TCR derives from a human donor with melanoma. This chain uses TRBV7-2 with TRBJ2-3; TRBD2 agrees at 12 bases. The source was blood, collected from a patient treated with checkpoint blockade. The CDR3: CASSLSSGRARNTQYF. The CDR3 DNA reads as TGTGCCAGCAGCTTATCTAGCGGGAGGGCCCGGAACACGCAGTATTTT.